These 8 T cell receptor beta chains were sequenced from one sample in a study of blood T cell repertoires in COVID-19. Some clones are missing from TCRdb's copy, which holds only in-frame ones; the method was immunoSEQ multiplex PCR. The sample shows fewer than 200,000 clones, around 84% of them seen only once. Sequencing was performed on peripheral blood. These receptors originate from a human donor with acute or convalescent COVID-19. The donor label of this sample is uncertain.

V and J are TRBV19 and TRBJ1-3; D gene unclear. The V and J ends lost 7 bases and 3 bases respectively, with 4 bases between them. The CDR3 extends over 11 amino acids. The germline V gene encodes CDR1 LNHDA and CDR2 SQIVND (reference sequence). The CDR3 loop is CASTGGNTIYF. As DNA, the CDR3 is TGTGCCAGTACCGGTGGAAACACCATATATTTT.

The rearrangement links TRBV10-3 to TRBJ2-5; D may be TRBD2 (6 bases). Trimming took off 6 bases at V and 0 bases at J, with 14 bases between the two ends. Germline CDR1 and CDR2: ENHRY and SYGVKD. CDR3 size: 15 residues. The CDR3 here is CAIREGTRDQETQYF. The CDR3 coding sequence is TGTGCCATCAGGGAGGGTACGCGGGACCAAGAGACCCAGTACTTC.

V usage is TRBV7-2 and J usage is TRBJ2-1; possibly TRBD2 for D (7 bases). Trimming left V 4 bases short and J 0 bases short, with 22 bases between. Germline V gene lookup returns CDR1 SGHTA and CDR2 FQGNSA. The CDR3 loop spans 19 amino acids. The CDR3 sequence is CASSSRGGGAISSYNEQFF. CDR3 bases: TGTGCCAGCAGCTCCCGGGGAGGGGGGGCGATAAGCTCCTACAATGAGCAGTTCTTC.

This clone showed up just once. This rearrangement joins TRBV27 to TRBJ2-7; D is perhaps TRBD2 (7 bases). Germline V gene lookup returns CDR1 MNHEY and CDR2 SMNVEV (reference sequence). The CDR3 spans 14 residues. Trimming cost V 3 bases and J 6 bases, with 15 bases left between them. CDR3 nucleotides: TGTGCCAGCAGTTTCCTGGGACGGGGGGCCGAGCAGTACTTC. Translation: CASSFLGRGAEQYF.

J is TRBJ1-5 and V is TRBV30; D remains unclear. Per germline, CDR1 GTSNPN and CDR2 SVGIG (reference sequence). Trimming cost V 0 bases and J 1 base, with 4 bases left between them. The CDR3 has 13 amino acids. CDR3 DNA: TGTGCCTGGAGTGTTAGCAGCAATCAGCCCCAGCATTTT. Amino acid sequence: CAWSVSSNQPQHF.

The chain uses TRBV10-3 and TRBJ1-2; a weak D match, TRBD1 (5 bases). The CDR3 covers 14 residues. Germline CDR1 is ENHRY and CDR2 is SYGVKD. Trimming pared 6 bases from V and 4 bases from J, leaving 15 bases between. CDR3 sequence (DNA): TGTGCCATCAGATCAGGGACTTCGGGCTATGGCTACACCTTC. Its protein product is CAIRSGTSGYGYTF.

The CDR3 region is CAISEIAGGTDTQYF. The CDR3 region has the DNA TGTGCCATCAGTGAGATAGCGGGGGGCACAGATACGCAGTATTTT. This chain links TRBV10-3 with TRBJ2-3; 9 positions match TRBD2. Germline values: CDR1 ENHRY, CDR2 SYGVKD. V gave up 2 bases and J gave up 1 base; unmatched junction bases: 1. The CDR3 is 15 residues long.

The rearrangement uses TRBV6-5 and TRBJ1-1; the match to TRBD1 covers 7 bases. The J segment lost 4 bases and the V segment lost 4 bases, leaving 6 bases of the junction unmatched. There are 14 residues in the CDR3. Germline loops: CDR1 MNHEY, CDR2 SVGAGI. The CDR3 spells CASSLTGRSTEAFF. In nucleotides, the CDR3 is TGTGCCAGCAGTTTGACAGGGAGGAGCACTGAAGCTTTCTTT.